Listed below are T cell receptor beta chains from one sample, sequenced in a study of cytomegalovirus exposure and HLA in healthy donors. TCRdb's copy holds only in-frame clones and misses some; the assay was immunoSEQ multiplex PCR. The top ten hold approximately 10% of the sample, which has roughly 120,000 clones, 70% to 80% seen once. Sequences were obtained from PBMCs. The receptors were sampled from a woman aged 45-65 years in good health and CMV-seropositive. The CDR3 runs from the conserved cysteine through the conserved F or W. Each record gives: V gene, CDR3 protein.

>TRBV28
CASRPGQVNNEKLFF
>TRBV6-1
CASSGQGTDNSPLHF
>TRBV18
CASSPPVQGGDTEAFF
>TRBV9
CASSPTSGIYNEQFF
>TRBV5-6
CASSRRGGSGSYNEQFF
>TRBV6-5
CASSLVPGELFF
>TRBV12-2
CASRSFFYRGQLLNTEAFF
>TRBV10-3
CAISTDRNYGYTF
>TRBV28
CASSFTAGASTDTQYF
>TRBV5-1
CASSPGTGYEEQYF
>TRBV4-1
CASSQDLGQGLEAFF
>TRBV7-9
CASSFDGTGGTNEKLFF
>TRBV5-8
CASSLSGQFNEKLFF
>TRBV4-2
CASSQTGQLNEKLFF
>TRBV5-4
CASSSGTGGSLNTEAFF
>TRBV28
CASSSARTEAFF
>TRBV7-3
CASSSYRGAEAFF
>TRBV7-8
CASSSTSSGRRPGGDTQYF
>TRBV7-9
CASTIQGATSEAFF
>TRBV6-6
CASSRTGGSEAFF
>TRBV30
CAWRGSTGQGGGYTF
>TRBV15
CATSRDPRNTEAFF
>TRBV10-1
CASSESWAGLGYNEQFF
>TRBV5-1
CASSLPANTGELFF
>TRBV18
CASSPPGTLSEQYF
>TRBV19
CASIPLDRGVNTEAFF
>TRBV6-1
CASSEAVQGREQFF
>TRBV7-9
CASSLGVALGGYTF
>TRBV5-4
CASSSGGTSGQETQYF
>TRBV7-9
CASSLYSAGELFF
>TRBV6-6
CASSQYESTEAFF
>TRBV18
CASSPRGPGTGETQYF
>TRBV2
CASSGLAGVSYEQYF
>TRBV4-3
CASSQEQRDHNEQFF
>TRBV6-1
CASSEDRVAEAFF
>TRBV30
CASAAGTGAEKLFF
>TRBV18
CASSLPYRGPDTEAFF
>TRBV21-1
CASSTNLQGRNYGYTF
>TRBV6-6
CASSSVETQYF
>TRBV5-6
CASSSPGTGSFTEAFF
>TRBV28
CASRLGGTGYGYTF
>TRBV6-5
CASSYSEGLAEAFF
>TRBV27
CASSSGVGGYTF
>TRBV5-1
CASSLTAGELFF
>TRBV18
CASSQNSRDSNSPLHF
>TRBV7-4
CASSPTENSNQPQHF
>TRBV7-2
CASSLDRDRAETQYF
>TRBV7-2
CASTAGRGSYNEQFF
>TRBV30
CAWSVPGRGDEAFF
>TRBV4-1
CASSQELKTGALSGYTF
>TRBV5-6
CASSLGYRMNTEAFF
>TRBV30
CAWRAGSNTGELFF
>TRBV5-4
CASSGTGVSDTQYF